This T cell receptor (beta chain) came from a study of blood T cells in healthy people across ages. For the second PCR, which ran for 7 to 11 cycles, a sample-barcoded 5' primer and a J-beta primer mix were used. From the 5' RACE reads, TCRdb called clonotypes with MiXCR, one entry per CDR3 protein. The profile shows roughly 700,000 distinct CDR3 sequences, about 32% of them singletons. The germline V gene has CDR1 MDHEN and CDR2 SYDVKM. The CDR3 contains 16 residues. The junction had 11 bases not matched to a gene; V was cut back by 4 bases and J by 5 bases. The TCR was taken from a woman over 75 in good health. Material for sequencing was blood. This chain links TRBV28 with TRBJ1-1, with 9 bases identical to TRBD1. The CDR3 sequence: CASSSAAGTGRTEAFF. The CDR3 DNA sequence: TGTGCCAGCAGTTCCGCTGCCGGGACAGGGAGAACTGAAGCTTTCTTT.